These 26 T cell receptor beta chains were all obtained from the same sample, sequenced in a study of T-cell reconstitution after alpha-beta-depleted transplantation in children. Using unique molecular identifiers, the investigators prepared the TCRbeta library. TCRdb fed the PCR reads into MiXCR, producing one record per CDR3 protein. The table records some 220,000 distinct CDR3 sequences, around 9.5% of them present only once. Sequenced here: PBMCs from the stem cell graft donor, sampled from the stem cell graft. All receptors derive from a human donor who donated a stem cell graft to a child with acute lymphoblastic leukemia.

This clonotype was seen a handful of times. V and J are TRBV6-2 or TRBV6-3 and TRBJ1-1; D remains ambiguous. Trimming shortened V by 7 bases and J by 1 base, and 10 bases separated the two germline ends. The CDR3 spans 13 residues. CDR1 and CDR2 (germline): MNHEY, SVGEGT. The CDR3 DNA follows: TGTGCCAGCATCAAGTGGGAGAACACTGAAGCTTTCTTT. Translation gives CASIKWENTEAFF.

The chain has TRBV7-9 and TRBJ1-1; D might be TRBD1 (5 bases). Trimming took off 7 bases at V and 6 bases at J, with 15 bases between the two ends. Per germline, CDR1 SEHNR and CDR2 FQNEAQ (reference sequence). This CDR3 is built from 13 residues. The CDR3, as DNA: TGTGCCAGCATCTCACCACCGGGACCTGAAGCTTTCTTT. Translated, it gives CASISPPGPEAFF. The variable domain in full, completed from reference TRBV7-9 and TRBJ1-1, reads DTGVSQNPRHKITKRGQNVTFRCDPISEHNRLYWYRQTLGQGPEFLTYFQNEAQLEKSRLLSDRFSAERPKGSFSTLEIQRTEQGDSAMYLCASISPPGPEAFFGQGTRLTVV.

This clonotype was seen a handful of times. The chain combines TRBV10-3 with TRBJ1-6, with a weak D call TRBD1 (5 bases). The CDR3 loop spans 13 amino acids. Germline CDR1 reads ENHRY; CDR2 reads SYGVKD. The V end lost 10 bases, the J end lost 10 bases, and 17 bases lay between the germline ends. The CDR3 spells CASVGAVGSPLHF. For the CDR3, the DNA is TGTGCCAGTGTAGGGGCAGTAGGATCACCCCTCCACTTT.

The V and J genes are TRBV11-2 and TRBJ2-1; D not certain. This CDR3 comprises 15 residues. The germline CDR1 and CDR2 sequences are SGHAT and FQNNGV. The V end was cut by 0 bases, the J end by 1 base, with 7 bases between. CDR3 loop: CASSLEQVSYNEQFF. The CDR3 DNA sequence: TGTGCCAGCAGCTTAGAGCAGGTTTCCTACAATGAGCAGTTCTTC.

The rearrangement joins TRBV12-3 or TRBV12-4 to TRBJ1-1; D ambiguous. This CDR3 region has 10 residues. Trimming removed 6 bases at V and 3 bases at J, with 2 bases between. The CDR3 spells CASRYTEAFF. The CDR3 DNA is TGTGCCAGCAGATACACTGAAGCTTTCTTT.

This clonotype was counted between two and nine times. This chain connects TRBV11-2 to TRBJ2-5, with 8 nucleotides matching TRBD1. There are 14 residues in the CDR3. Looked up from germline, CDR1 is SGHAT and CDR2 is FQNNGV. With 4 bases clipped from V and 5 bases from J, the junction kept 6 bases outside the gene matches. CDR3 region: CASSSQGVMETQYF. CDR3 sequence (DNA): TGTGCCAGCAGCTCACAGGGGGTTATGGAGACCCAGTACTTC.

This clonotype was counted ten times or more. V is TRBV12-3 or TRBV12-4 and J is TRBJ2-2; 7 nucleotides line up with TRBD1. The trim removed 6 bases at V and 5 bases at J, leaving 9 bases unmatched. The CDR3 is 15 amino acids. DNA for the CDR3: TGTGCCAGCAGCATAGGACAGGTTTTAACCGGGGAGCTGTTTTTT. Its translation: CASSIGQVLTGELFF.

This clonotype was seen at least ten times. DNA of the CDR3: TGCAGCGTGCTATTCGGACAGAGAAACACAGATACGCAGTATTTT. Translating gives CSVLFGQRNTDTQYF. The chain uses TRBV29-1 and TRBJ2-3; maybe TRBD1 (6 bases). The CDR3 has 15 residues. CDR1 SQVTM and CDR2 ANQGSEA come from the germline V gene. Trimming pared 6 bases from V and 2 bases from J, leaving 18 bases between.

This chain uses TRBV29-1 with TRBJ1-1; no reliable D call. Germline assignment: CDR1 SQVTM and CDR2 ANQGSEA. The CDR3 length is 11 residues. Trimming removed 1 base from V and 5 bases from J, with 5 bases in between. CDR3 in DNA: TGCAGCGTTGAAGCCCGGACTGAAGCTTTCTTT. As protein: CSVEARTEAFF. Variable domain in full (rest from reference TRBV29-1 and TRBJ1-1): SAVISQKPSRDICQRGTSLTIQCQVDSQVTMMFWYRQQPGQSLTLIATANQGSEATYESGFVIDKFPISRPNLTFSTLTVSNMSPEDSSIYLCSVEARTEAFFGQGTRLTVV.

This clonotype was seen many times. An end of the junction does not agree with germline; a read error may underlie this. V is TRBV6-1 and J is TRBJ2-7; D possibly uses TRBD1 or TRBD2 (5 bases each). The germline V gene encodes CDR1 MNHNS and CDR2 SASEGT. The CDR3 is made up of 13 amino acids. The CDR3 sequence: CASSQEGLGEQHF. The DNA of the CDR3 is TGTGCCAGCAGTCAAGAGGGGTTGGGCGAGCAGCACTTC.

The chain links TRBV30 to TRBJ2-3; TRBD2 might be the D (6 bases). Germline CDR1 and CDR2: GTSNPN and SVGIG (reference sequence). Trimming removed 1 base from V and 0 bases from J, with 11 bases in between. The length of the CDR3 is 15 residues. CDR3 protein: CAWSGGGVSTDTQYF. The CDR3 nucleotides read TGTGCCTGGAGTGGTGGAGGGGTGAGCACAGATACGCAGTATTTT.

This clonotype was seen repeatedly, ten times or more. The rearrangement links TRBV10-1 to TRBJ2-2; 7 bases line up with TRBD1. Germline trimming cut 9 bases from V and 2 bases from J; bases unmatched to any gene: 6. Germline CDR1 is WNHNN and CDR2 is SYGVQD (reference sequence). There are 14 residues in the CDR3. The CDR3 region is CARGTETNTGELFF. The CDR3 bases are TGCGCCAGGGGGACAGAAACAAACACCGGGGAGCTGTTTTTT.

In its sample, this clonotype was seen many times. The chain recombines TRBV5-1 with TRBJ2-5; possible D gene TRBD1, 6 bases. This CDR3 has 13 amino acids. Germline V gene lookup returns CDR1 SGHRS and CDR2 YFSETQ. V lost 6 bases and J lost 1, with 10 bases in between. The CDR3 is CASMTGIQETQYF. CDR3 nucleotides: TGCGCCAGCATGACAGGTATCCAAGAGACCCAGTACTTC.

This clonotype was seen ten or more times. The V call is TRBV7-2, the J call TRBJ2-7; no reliable D call. The CDR3 length is 12 residues. Trimming shortened V by 2 bases and J by 5 bases, and 7 bases separated the two germline ends. Germline CDR1 reads SGHTA; CDR2 reads FQGNSA. The CDR3 reads CASSLLTNEQYF. The CDR3 DNA is TGTGCCAGCAGCTTATTAACCAACGAGCAGTACTTC.

In its sample, this clonotype was seen a few times. The chain joins TRBV11-2 to TRBJ1-1, with 10 bases fitting TRBD1. The CDR3 is made up of 14 amino acids. Germline CDR1 is SGHAT and CDR2 is FQNNGV. Trimming removed 5 bases from V and 4 bases from J; junction bases left unmatched: 4. CDR3 sequence: CASSIRDRGTEAFF. The CDR3 nucleotides are TGTGCCAGCAGCATCCGGGACAGGGGCACTGAAGCTTTCTTT.

This clonotype was recorded a few times. The gene calls are TRBV12-3 or TRBV12-4 and TRBJ1-4, with unresolved D. CDR3 size: 16 residues. V shed 6 bases and J shed 7 bases, with 21 bases lying between them. The CDR3 loop reads CASSPYRGILAEKLFF. The CDR3 nucleotides read TGTGCCAGCAGCCCTTACCGCGGGATTCTGGCTGAAAAACTGTTTTTT.

V usage is TRBV19 and J usage is TRBJ1-1, with a weak D call TRBD1 (6 bases). There are 13 residues in the CDR3. Trimming pared 6 bases from V and 0 bases from J, leaving 8 bases between. Germline V lookup: CDR1 LNHDA, CDR2 SQIVND (reference sequence). The CDR3 reads CASSQGMNTEAFF. DNA of the CDR3: TGTGCCAGTAGCCAGGGGATGAACACTGAAGCTTTCTTT.

Comments on this clonotype: This sequence may be a read error, since a much larger clone differs from it by one base. V gene TRBV10-3 combines with J gene TRBJ1-1, with D possibly matching TRBD1 (5 bases). This CDR3 comprises 14 residues. Germline lookup yields CDR1 ENHRY and CDR2 SYGVKD. The CDR3 coding sequence is TGTGCCATCAGCACGGGACGGCAGAACGCTGAAGCTTTCTTT. Amino acids: CAISTGRQNAEAFF.

The genes are TRBV2 and TRBJ2-2; D might be TRBD2 (5 bases). CDR3 length equals 15 residues. In germline, CDR1 is SNHLY, CDR2 FYNNEI. Trimming shortened V by 2 bases and J by 3 bases, and 10 bases separated the two germline ends. The CDR3 protein is CASSESGFDTGELFF. CDR3 sequence (DNA): TGTGCCAGCAGTGAAAGCGGCTTCGACACCGGGGAGCTGTTTTTT.

The chain combines TRBV7-6 with TRBJ2-7, with 10 bases aligning to TRBD2. This CDR3 region has 14 residues. The trim removed 5 bases at V and 0 bases at J, leaving 1 base unmatched. Looked up from germline, CDR1 is SGHVS and CDR2 is FNYEAQ. The CDR3 loop is CASSRTSGSYEQYF. CDR3 DNA: TGTGCCAGCAGCCGGACTAGCGGCTCCTACGAGCAGTACTTC. Combining the CDR3 with reference TRBV7-6 and TRBJ2-7 gives the whole variable domain GAGVSQSPRYKVTKRGQDVALRCDPISGHVSLYWYRQALGQGPEFLTYFNYEAQQDKSGLPNDRFSAERPEGSISTLTIQRTEQRDSAMYRCASSRTSGSYEQYFGPGTRLTVT.

The chain carries TRBV6-5 and TRBJ1-4, with D unclear. From germline, CDR1 is MNHEY and CDR2 SVGAGI. The CDR3 consists of 15 residues. V gave up 3 bases and J gave up 4 bases, with 12 bases separating them. The CDR3 region is CASSYPQPGNEKLFF. In DNA, the CDR3 is TGTGCCAGCAGTTATCCGCAGCCTGGTAATGAAAAACTGTTTTTT.

In DNA form, the CDR3 reads TGTGCCAGCAGCAATATGCTTCGAGGAGGGACCGAGACCCAGTACTTC. It translates to CASSNMLRGGTETQYF. The chain carries TRBV21-1 and TRBJ2-5; TRBD2 reflects the table's D call only, with no check against the DNA. TRBV21-1 corresponds to a pseudogene. This CDR3 region has 16 residues.

The V call is TRBV19, the J call TRBJ2-2; 11 nucleotides match TRBD2. The V and J ends lost 4 bases and 5 bases, in that order; junction bases with no gene match: 6. This CDR3 region has 16 residues. Germline lookup yields CDR1 LNHDA and CDR2 SQIVND (reference sequence). CDR3 sequence: CASSTRLAGNTGELFF. Here the CDR3 DNA reads TGTGCCAGTAGTACAAGACTAGCGGGGAATACCGGGGAGCTGTTTTTT.

This clonotype was counted once. The rearrangement joins TRBV20-1 to TRBJ2-7; TRBD1 or TRBD2 may be the D gene (5 bases each). CDR1 DFQATT and CDR2 SNEGSKA come from the germline V gene (reference sequence). V shed 2 bases and J shed 5 bases, with 13 bases lying between them. CDR3 length equals 13 residues. CDR3 DNA: TGCAGTGCTAGATGGGAAGGGACCGACGAGCAGTACTTC. This codes for CSARWEGTDEQYF.

V and J are TRBV5-6 and TRBJ1-6; 8 bases fit TRBD1. CDR3 length: 15 residues. CDR1 and CDR2 (germline): SGHDT, YYEEEE. V was pared by 3 bases and J by 7 bases, with 6 bases of the junction left unmatched. The CDR3 DNA reads TGTGCCAGCAGCTGGTCGGACAGGGCCAATTCACCCCTCCACTTT. Amino acid sequence: CASSWSDRANSPLHF. Complete variable domain (other parts from reference TRBV5-6 and TRBJ1-6): DAGVTQSPTHLIKTRGQQVTLRCSPKSGHDTVSWYQQALGQGPQFIFQYYEEEERQRGNFPDRFSGHQFPNYSSELNVNALLLGDSALYLCASSWSDRANSPLHFGNGTRLTVT.

This clonotype showed up many times. The chain links TRBV7-9 to TRBJ1-2, with 9 nucleotides matching TRBD1. V shed 2 bases and J 7 bases; nucleotides not matched to a gene: 8. The CDR3 spans 15 residues. Germline CDR1 reads SEHNR; CDR2 reads FQNEAQ (reference sequence). The DNA for the CDR3 is TGTGCCAGCAGCTTAATAGCCGGGACAGGGCCTGGCTACACCTTC. It encodes CASSLIAGTGPGYTF.